The 14 T cell receptor beta chains reported below all come from one sample, sequenced in a study of blood T cells in healthy people across ages. Using a J-beta primer mix together with a sample-barcoded 5' primer, a second PCR was run for roughly 7 to 12 cycles. TCRdb analysed the 5' RACE reads with MiXCR anew, one entry per CDR3 protein. The sample yields 650,000 to 700,000 distinct CDR3 sequences, around 32% seen once. What was sequenced was blood. The source is a woman aged 80 or over in good health.

In regard to this clonotype: It may be a read error: a sequence one base away is much more abundant. The CDR3 DNA reads TGCGCCAGCAGCGGAGAGGCAGGGAACACTGAAGCTTTCTTT. Translation: CASSGEAGNTEAFF. The chain carries TRBV5-1 and TRBJ1-1; no firm D call. V lost 4 bases, J lost 1 base, and 11 bases lay in between. The CDR3 runs 14 residues. CDR1 is SGHRS and CDR2 is YFSETQ in the germline V gene.

This sequence joins TRBV12-3 or TRBV12-4 and TRBJ1-1, with TRBD1 as a possible D gene (5 bases). Trimming stripped 6 bases from V and 3 bases from J, with 17 bases between. This CDR3 region has 15 residues. CDR3 sequence: CASRDPRGLYTEAFF. CDR3 nucleotide sequence: TGTGCCAGCAGGGACCCGAGGGGTTTGTACACTGAAGCTTTCTTT.

The chain joins TRBV24-1 to TRBJ2-2; weak D call: TRBD1 (5 bases). With 3 bases removed from V and 6 bases from J, the gap between germline ends came to 13 bases. The length of the CDR3 is 15 residues. CDR1 is KGHDR, CDR2 SFDVKD, per germline. CDR3 sequence reads: CATSDADQGSGELFF. The CDR3 DNA reads as TGTGCCACCAGTGATGCCGATCAGGGCTCCGGGGAGCTGTTTTTT.

This clonotype has ten or more counts. The V call is TRBV28, the J call TRBJ2-6, with TRBD1 identical over 7 bases. The trim removed 7 bases at V and 1 base at J, leaving 4 bases unmatched. CDR3 length: 15 amino acids. Germline lookup yields CDR1 MDHEN and CDR2 SYDVKM. CDR3 in amino acids: CASNPTGSGANVLTF. The CDR3 DNA is TGTGCCAGCAACCCGACAGGGTCTGGGGCCAACGTCCTGACTTTC.

This clonotype was seen only a few times. The gene calls are TRBV30 and TRBJ2-7; D remains unclear. Germline lookup yields CDR1 GTSNPN and CDR2 SVGIG (reference sequence). The CDR3 is 13 residues long. V lost 2 bases to trimming and J lost 2 bases, with 10 bases between them. CDR3 sequence reads: CAWSNPPTYEQYF. The CDR3 DNA reads TGTGCCTGGAGTAACCCGCCCACCTACGAGCAGTACTTC.

This clonotype was seen a few times. This may be a read error, as it is one base from a much larger clone. The CDR3 region has the DNA TGCAGCCCGGGTAGGGGGGATTGGGGTGAGCAGTACTTC. This translates into CSPGRGDWGEQYF. J is TRBJ2-5 and V is TRBV20-1; D could derive from TRBD1 or TRBD2 (6 bases each). This CDR3 has 13 amino acids. The V gene's germline CDR1 is DFQATT and CDR2 SNEGSKA (reference sequence).

This clonotype was recorded a few times. This chain uses TRBV7-3 with TRBJ2-1; the match to TRBD2 covers 10 bases. Germline values: CDR1 SGHTA, CDR2 FQGTGA. The CDR3 is 15 amino acids. The ends lost 6 bases at V and 6 bases at J; junction bases unmatched: 8. This chain's CDR3 is CASRRAGGRGNEQFF. DNA of the CDR3: TGTGCCAGCAGGCGAGCGGGGGGGCGGGGCAATGAGCAGTTCTTC.

Of note for this clonotype: Possible read error: a much larger clone is one base away. The CDR3 DNA is TGTGCCTGGAAGGCTAGCGGCTTAGTCCAAGAGGCCCAGTACTTC. Protein: CAWKASGLVQEAQYF. The chain joins TRBV30 to TRBJ2-5; 7 nucleotides match TRBD2. Germline V gene data show CDR1 as GTSNPN and CDR2 as SVGIG (reference sequence). The CDR3 loop spans 15 amino acids.

This clonotype was seen a few times. This chain links TRBV20-1 with TRBJ1-3; the D gene is possibly TRBD1 (5 bases). The V end lost 1 base, the J end lost 2 bases, and 12 bases lay between the germline ends. The CDR3 extends over 15 amino acids. In germline, CDR1 is DFQATT, CDR2 SNEGSKA (reference sequence). The CDR3 DNA reads TGCAGTGCTAGAGTTTTGGGGGTCCCTGGAAACACCATATATTTT. Translating it yields CSARVLGVPGNTIYF.

The rearrangement uses TRBV5-1 and TRBJ2-5; 14 bases map to TRBD2. The CDR3 is 18 residues long. From germline, CDR1 is SGHRS and CDR2 YFSETQ. The junction had 10 bases not matched to a gene; V was cut back by 4 bases and J by 2 bases. CDR3 amino acids: CASSTGLAGGWGQETQYF. CDR3 sequence (DNA): TGCGCCAGCAGCACAGGACTAGCGGGGGGATGGGGGCAAGAGACCCAGTACTTC.

The rearrangement uses TRBV12-3 or TRBV12-4 and TRBJ2-1, with 10 bases that match TRBD2. The V segment lost 6 bases and the J segment 2 bases; nucleotides outside the gene matches: 7. CDR3 length: 16 residues. Here the CDR3 DNA reads TGTGCCAGCAGGGTACTAGCGGGATTTCCCTACAATGAGCAGTTCTTC. This gives the protein CASRVLAGFPYNEQFF.

Ten or more counts support this clonotype. V usage is TRBV27 and J usage is TRBJ1-5; D unclear. The CDR3 extends over 14 amino acids. Per germline, CDR1 MNHEY and CDR2 SMNVEV (reference sequence). Trimming removed 2 bases at V and 2 bases at J, with 7 bases between. Here the CDR3 reads CASSLGPGNQPQHF. CDR3 nucleotide sequence: TGTGCCAGCAGTTTAGGTCCGGGCAATCAGCCCCAGCATTTT.

This clonotype was picked up a small number of times. This chain connects TRBV10-3 to TRBJ1-4; D is possibly TRBD1 (5 bases). Germline CDR1 and CDR2: ENHRY and SYGVKD. Trimming cost V 6 bases and J 5 bases, with 13 bases left between them. CDR3 length: 14 amino acids. The CDR3, as DNA: TGTGCCATCAGGGGGGACGGGCAGAATGAAAAACTGTTTTTT. Translating it yields CAIRGDGQNEKLFF.

This clonotype was seen many times. V and J are TRBV30 and TRBJ1-5, with D tentatively TRBD1 (5 bases). V was shortened by 4 bases and J by 0 bases, with 19 bases between the two germline ends. The CDR3 runs 17 residues. Per the germline V gene, CDR1 is GTSNPN and CDR2 is SVGIG (reference sequence). The CDR3 loop reads CAWTPLGGGNSNQPQHF. CDR3 DNA: TGTGCCTGGACCCCTTTGGGGGGTGGGAATAGCAATCAGCCCCAGCATTTT.